These 30 T cell receptor beta chains came from one sample sequenced in a study of T cell responses to AZD1222 COVID-19 vaccine. Clones were sequenced by immunoSEQ multiplex PCR, and TCRdb holds only the in-frame ones, with some missing. In the table there are more than 140,000 clones, 90% to 95% of which are singletons. The material was peripheral blood, obtained on day 0 of MenACWY control vaccination. These receptors were taken from an adult in good health.

The chain is built from TRBV2 and TRBJ1-2, with D perhaps TRBD1 (5 bases). The CDR3 has 14 amino acids. Per the germline V gene, CDR1 is SNHLY and CDR2 is FYNNEI. Trimming left V 7 bases short and J 3 bases short, with 15 bases between. The CDR3: CASTRGRLDYGYTF. In DNA form, the CDR3 reads TGTGCCAGCACGAGGGGCAGATTGGACTATGGCTACACCTTC.

The chain is built from TRBV3-1 (or the pseudogene TRBV3-2) and TRBJ2-1; D remains unclear. The V gene lost 3 bases and the J gene lost 9 bases, with 15 bases spanning the gap. CDR3 size: 14 residues. Germline V lookup: CDR1 LGHDT, CDR2 YNNKEL (reference sequence). For the CDR3, the DNA is TGTGCCAGCAGCCACCTGTCGTCGGCAGCTGAGCAGTTCTTC. Amino acids: CASSHLSSAAEQFF.

The table lists this clone with a few counts. V is TRBV27 and J is TRBJ1-4; D gene uncertain. Looked up from germline, CDR1 is MNHEY and CDR2 is SMNVEV (reference sequence). Trimming shortened V by 9 bases and J by 3 bases, and 11 bases separated the two germline ends. The CDR3 runs to 13 residues. The CDR3 region is CASSPWSNEKLFF. CDR3 bases: TGTGCCAGTAGTCCCTGGTCTAATGAAAAACTGTTTTTT.

V is TRBV6-5 and J is TRBJ1-1; D unclear. From germline, CDR1 is MNHEY and CDR2 SVGAGI. The CDR3 runs 14 residues. Trimming removed 3 bases at V and 0 bases at J, with 8 bases between. The CDR3 DNA reads TGTGCCAGCAGTTATGACGAGGTGAACACTGAAGCTTTCTTT. It specifies CASSYDEVNTEAFF.

The CDR3 reads CASRPGGGDEKLFF. The CDR3, as DNA: TGTGCCAGCAGGCCAGGGGGCGGAGATGAAAAACTGTTTTTT. The V call is TRBV7-9, the J call TRBJ1-4; 8 bases match TRBD1. Germline assignment: CDR1 SEHNR and CDR2 FQNEAQ (reference sequence). Trimming cost V 6 bases and J 6 bases; bases outside gene matches: 6. The CDR3 has 14 residues.

The V gene is TRBV6-2 or TRBV6-3, the J gene TRBJ1-5, with unresolved D. CDR1 is MNHEY, CDR2 SVGEGT, per germline. V lost 6 bases and J 0 bases, leaving 9 bases between the germline ends. This CDR3 has 14 amino acids. The CDR3 DNA reads TGTGCCAGCAGCGGATACGGTAGCAATCAGCCCCAGCATTTT. It codes for CASSGYGSNQPQHF.

V usage is TRBV11-2 and J usage is TRBJ1-1; a weak D match, TRBD1 (6 bases). This CDR3 is 13 amino acids long. CDR1 SGHAT and CDR2 FQNNGV come from the germline V gene. The V end was cut by 1 base, the J end by 11 bases, with 14 bases between. CDR3 bases: TGTGCCAGCAGCTTAGCACACAGGGACGGGGCTTTCTTT. It is translated as CASSLAHRDGAFF.

The chain links TRBV30 to TRBJ1-1; D is unclear. Germline V gene sequence: CDR1 GTSNPN, CDR2 SVGIG (reference sequence). Trimming took 0 bases from V and 3 from J, leaving 8 bases between them. The CDR3 has 13 amino acids. Here the CDR3 DNA reads TGTGCCTGGAGTGTTTACAGAGACACTGAAGCTTTCTTT. Translating gives CAWSVYRDTEAFF.

V and J are TRBV30 and TRBJ1-1; maybe TRBD1 (6 bases). The germline gives CDR1 GTSNPN, CDR2 SVGIG (reference sequence). This CDR3 region has 16 residues. V was shortened by 0 bases and J by 0 bases, with 14 bases between the two germline ends. CDR3 sequence (DNA): TGTGCCTGGAGTGTACTTGGACAGTCGTTGAACACTGAAGCTTTCTTT. This encodes CAWSVLGQSLNTEAFF.

The chain joins TRBV6-5 to TRBJ2-7, with no clear D. Germline CDR1 MNHEY, CDR2 SVGAGI. The CDR3 consists of 15 residues. The V end lost 0 bases, the J end lost 4 bases, and 13 bases lay between the germline ends. CDR3 coding DNA: TGTGCCAGCAGTTACTCGCCGTCCCAGTGGTACGAGCAGTACTTC. Amino acid sequence: CASSYSPSQWYEQYF.

The CDR3 sequence: CASLRAGRGTEAFF. For the CDR3, the DNA is TGCGCCAGCCTCAGGGCAGGGCGAGGGACTGAAGCTTTCTTT. The chain couples TRBV5-1 to TRBJ1-1, with TRBD1 as a possible D gene (5 bases). This CDR3 comprises 14 residues. The germline V gene encodes CDR1 SGHRS and CDR2 YFSETQ. V was cut by 7 bases and J by 5 bases, with 18 bases left in between.

The chain employs TRBV7-8 and TRBJ1-5; no clear D gene. Trimming shortened V by 6 bases and J by 0 bases, and 15 bases separated the two germline ends. The CDR3 loop spans 16 amino acids. Germline V gene lookup returns CDR1 SGHVS and CDR2 FQNEAQ. The CDR3 region has the DNA TGTGCCAGCAGACTAGGGAGCAGGTATAGCAATCAGCCCCAGCATTTT. It yields the protein CASRLGSRYSNQPQHF.

This chain joins TRBV11-1 and TRBJ2-7; tentatively, D is TRBD2 (8 bases). The CDR3 extends over 14 amino acids. The V end was cut by 8 bases, the J end by 0 bases, with 14 bases between. The germline gives CDR1 SGHAT, CDR2 FQDESV (reference sequence). The CDR3 nucleotides read TGTGCCAGCCGGGAGGGGGCGAGCTCCTACGAGCAGTACTTC. Amino acids: CASREGASSYEQYF.

V gene TRBV5-1 combines with J gene TRBJ2-3; TRBD2 might be the D (5 bases). Germline CDR1 and CDR2: SGHRS and YFSETQ. The CDR3 loop spans 12 amino acids. The V gene lost 4 bases and the J gene lost 6 bases, with 9 bases spanning the gap. The CDR3 DNA reads as TGCGCCAGCAGCCGGGAAGGGGATACGCAGTATTTT. The encoded protein is CASSREGDTQYF. The variable domain in full, with the rest retrieved from reference TRBV5-1 and TRBJ2-3, is KAGVTQTPRYLIKTRGQQVTLSCSPISGHRSVSWYQQTPGQGLQFLFEYFSETQRNKGNFPGRFSGRQFSNSRSEMNVSTLELGDSALYLCASSREGDTQYFGPGTRLTVL.

The genes are TRBV6-2 or TRBV6-3 and TRBJ2-3, with 7 bases fitting TRBD2. The CDR3 totals 16 residues. Unmatched junction bases numbered 8, after V lost 5 bases and J lost 0 bases. CDR1 and CDR2 from the germline V gene are MNHEY and SVGEGT. The CDR3 nucleotides are TGTGCCAGCAGTAGACTAGCCGTCACTAGCACAGATACGCAGTATTTT. It specifies CASSRLAVTSTDTQYF.

V gene TRBV28 combines with J gene TRBJ1-2; D remains ambiguous. The CDR3 sequence is 12 residues long. Germline CDR1 and CDR2: MDHEN and SYDVKM. Deletions cut 3 bases from V and 5 bases from J, with 7 bases between. CDR3 protein: CASSFREYGYTF. DNA of the CDR3: TGTGCCAGCAGTTTTCGGGAGTATGGCTACACCTTC.

The chain combines TRBV3-1 (or the pseudogene TRBV3-2) with TRBJ1-2, with D possibly being TRBD1 (5 bases). V was pared by 4 bases and J by 8 bases, with 14 bases between. The CDR3 is made up of 13 amino acids. The germline V gene encodes CDR1 LGHDT and CDR2 YNNKEL (reference sequence). The CDR3, as DNA: TGTGCCAGCAGCCGGGACCGTTTAAAAGGCTACACCTTC. This encodes CASSRDRLKGYTF.

The rearrangement links TRBV6-6 to TRBJ2-7; D gene unclear. The CDR3 has 14 amino acids. Germline V lookup: CDR1 MNHNY, CDR2 SVGAGI (reference sequence). The V end was cut by 6 bases, the J end by 6 bases, with 18 bases between. In DNA, the CDR3 is TGTGCCAGCAGCCGCCGTGGAGAGCTTGGCGAGCAGTACTTC. Protein sequence: CASSRRGELGEQYF.

The rearrangement uses TRBV9 and TRBJ2-3, with D unclear. V gave up 0 bases and J gave up 5 bases, with 4 bases separating them. Germline V gene data show CDR1 as SGDLS and CDR2 as YYNGEE. This CDR3 is 12 amino acids long. The CDR3 spells CASSVDRDTQYF. In nucleotides, the CDR3 is TGTGCCAGCAGCGTAGACCGAGATACGCAGTATTTT.

This clone was seen only once. The rearrangement uses TRBV11-1 and TRBJ2-3; D is ambiguous. The ends were cut back, 1 base at V and 2 bases at J, with 13 bases in the middle. The CDR3 has 16 amino acids. Germline lookup yields CDR1 SGHAT and CDR2 FQDESV (reference sequence). The CDR3 region has the DNA TGTGCCAGCAGCTTAGAGGTTGGCGCAAACACAGATACGCAGTATTTT. Protein sequence: CASSLEVGANTDTQYF.

The chain combines TRBV4-3 with TRBJ1-5, with a possible D match to TRBD1 (5 bases). CDR1 and CDR2 (germline): LGHNA, YSLEER. CDR3 size: 15 residues. Trimming removed 1 base at V and 7 bases at J, with 14 bases between. The CDR3 sequence: CASSQGRGLGQPQHF. Written as DNA, the CDR3 is TGCGCCAGCAGCCAAGGTAGGGGCTTAGGGCAGCCCCAGCATTTT.

This chain uses TRBV4-1 with TRBJ2-7, with 8 bases fitting TRBD1. Trimming took 4 bases from V and 3 from J; bases not matched to a gene: 8. Per the germline V gene, CDR1 is MGHRA and CDR2 is YSYEKL. There are 15 residues in the CDR3. The CDR3 region has the DNA TGCGCCAGCAGCCGTGACAGGGGCGAACACTACGAGCAGTACTTC. It is translated as CASSRDRGEHYEQYF.

The rearrangement joins TRBV5-6 to TRBJ2-3, with no clear D. Germline values: CDR1 SGHDT, CDR2 YYEEEE. The CDR3 runs 15 residues. V lost 2 bases, J lost 1 base, and 11 bases lay in between. DNA of the CDR3: TGTGCCAGCAGCTTCAACCGACGGGGCACAGATACGCAGTATTTT. It yields the protein CASSFNRRGTDTQYF.

V and J are TRBV3-1 (or the pseudogene TRBV3-2) and TRBJ2-1; D gene ambiguous. This CDR3 has 16 residues. Germline values: CDR1 LGHDT, CDR2 YNNKEL (reference sequence). V was shortened by 1 base and J by 2 bases, with 12 bases between the two germline ends. The CDR3 is CASSQVLSKTYNEQFF. Written as DNA, the CDR3 is TGTGCCAGCAGCCAAGTTCTCTCGAAGACCTACAATGAGCAGTTCTTC.

The V gene is TRBV11-2, the J gene TRBJ2-1; D uncertain. The V gene's germline CDR1 is SGHAT and CDR2 FQNNGV. Trimming left V 7 bases short and J 8 bases short, with 18 bases between. This CDR3 is 14 amino acids long. This CDR3 reads CASTPGPSTDEQFF. CDR3 DNA: TGTGCCAGCACCCCAGGCCCTAGTACGGATGAGCAGTTCTTC.

The chain is built from TRBV5-6 and TRBJ1-5; D may be TRBD1 (5 bases). CDR3 length equals 14 residues. Germline CDR1 SGHDT, CDR2 YYEEEE. The V end was cut by 3 bases, the J end by 1 base, with 8 bases between. CDR3 sequence reads: CASSSRDSNQPQHF. For the CDR3, the DNA is TGTGCCAGCAGCTCCCGGGACAGCAATCAGCCCCAGCATTTT.

This sequence joins TRBV5-4 and TRBJ1-3; maybe TRBD1 (5 bases). Germline CDR1 and CDR2: SGHNT and YYREEE (reference sequence). This CDR3 has 13 amino acids. V shed 3 bases and J shed 8 bases, with 12 bases lying between them. This chain's CDR3 is CASSSPRGDTIYF. The CDR3 nucleotides read TGTGCCAGCAGCTCTCCAAGGGGAGACACCATATATTTT.

This rearrangement joins TRBV2 to TRBJ1-5, with 7 bases aligning to TRBD1. Trimming removed 4 bases from V and 6 bases from J; junction bases left unmatched: 9. CDR1 and CDR2 from the germline V gene are SNHLY and FYNNEI. The CDR3 totals 15 residues. CDR3 amino acids: CASSGGQGGGQPQHF. The DNA for the CDR3 is TGTGCCAGCAGTGGGGGGCAGGGGGGAGGTCAGCCCCAGCATTTT.

The rearrangement uses TRBV6-5 and TRBJ1-1; D is undetermined. Between the trimmed V and J ends, which lost 7 bases and 1 base, there was a span of 13 bases. The germline gives CDR1 MNHEY, CDR2 SVGAGI. The CDR3 has 14 amino acids. Written as DNA, the CDR3 is TGTGCCAGCAAATTAGAAGCAGGGAACACTGAAGCTTTCTTT. Translation gives CASKLEAGNTEAFF.

This rearrangement joins TRBV7-6 to TRBJ2-2; 14 positions match TRBD2. The CDR3 runs 20 residues. The ends lost 3 bases at V and 1 base at J; junction bases unmatched: 10. The germline V gene has CDR1 SGHVS and CDR2 FNYEAQ. This CDR3 reads CASSLEAKGTSGGNTGELFF. For the CDR3, the DNA is TGTGCCAGCAGCTTGGAAGCTAAAGGGACTAGCGGGGGGAACACCGGGGAGCTGTTTTTT.